This T cell receptor (beta chain) came from a study of shared clonotypes between healthy human individuals. General study findings and limits: An effect of sequencing depth on clonotype sharing among donors was expected.

In regard to this clone: Its antigen is as yet unknown.

Study donors comprised healthy, HIV-negative adults devoid of recent acute infection or vaccination. Those who donated, Caucasian adults without exception, all lived in Nashville, Tennessee. V gave up 6 bases and J gave up 0 bases; unmatched junction bases: 4. Per germline, CDR1 WNHNN and CDR2 SYGVQD (reference sequence). This CDR3 contains 15 residues. The table came from immunoSEQ multiplex PCR; TCRdb's copy has only in-frame clones and leaves some out. The sample carries about 300,000 clones, about 74% recorded once. Sequenced input: memory CD4+ T cells sorted from blood. Subset defined: CD45RA-negative fraction. The sequence came from a young man in good health. This chain uses TRBV10-1 with TRBJ2-3; 9 nucleotides line up with TRBD2. CDR3 bases: TGCGCCAGCAGCGATACTAGCGGGAGCACAGATACGCAGTATTTT. Encoded protein: CASSDTSGSTDTQYF.